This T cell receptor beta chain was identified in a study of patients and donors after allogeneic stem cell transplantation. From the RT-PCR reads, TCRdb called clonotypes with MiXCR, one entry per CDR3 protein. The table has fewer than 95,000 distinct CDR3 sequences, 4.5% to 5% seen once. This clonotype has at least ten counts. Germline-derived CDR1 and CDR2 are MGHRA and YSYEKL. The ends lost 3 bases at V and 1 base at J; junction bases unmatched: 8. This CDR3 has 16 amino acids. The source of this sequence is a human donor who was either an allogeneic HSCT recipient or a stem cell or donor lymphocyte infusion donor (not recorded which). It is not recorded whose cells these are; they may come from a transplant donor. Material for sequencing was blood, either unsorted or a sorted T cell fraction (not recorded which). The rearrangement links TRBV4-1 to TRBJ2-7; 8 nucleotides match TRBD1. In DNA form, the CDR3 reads TGCGCCAGCAGCCAGGGCACAGGGGGAAGATCCTACGAGCAGTACTTC. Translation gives CASSQGTGGRSYEQYF.